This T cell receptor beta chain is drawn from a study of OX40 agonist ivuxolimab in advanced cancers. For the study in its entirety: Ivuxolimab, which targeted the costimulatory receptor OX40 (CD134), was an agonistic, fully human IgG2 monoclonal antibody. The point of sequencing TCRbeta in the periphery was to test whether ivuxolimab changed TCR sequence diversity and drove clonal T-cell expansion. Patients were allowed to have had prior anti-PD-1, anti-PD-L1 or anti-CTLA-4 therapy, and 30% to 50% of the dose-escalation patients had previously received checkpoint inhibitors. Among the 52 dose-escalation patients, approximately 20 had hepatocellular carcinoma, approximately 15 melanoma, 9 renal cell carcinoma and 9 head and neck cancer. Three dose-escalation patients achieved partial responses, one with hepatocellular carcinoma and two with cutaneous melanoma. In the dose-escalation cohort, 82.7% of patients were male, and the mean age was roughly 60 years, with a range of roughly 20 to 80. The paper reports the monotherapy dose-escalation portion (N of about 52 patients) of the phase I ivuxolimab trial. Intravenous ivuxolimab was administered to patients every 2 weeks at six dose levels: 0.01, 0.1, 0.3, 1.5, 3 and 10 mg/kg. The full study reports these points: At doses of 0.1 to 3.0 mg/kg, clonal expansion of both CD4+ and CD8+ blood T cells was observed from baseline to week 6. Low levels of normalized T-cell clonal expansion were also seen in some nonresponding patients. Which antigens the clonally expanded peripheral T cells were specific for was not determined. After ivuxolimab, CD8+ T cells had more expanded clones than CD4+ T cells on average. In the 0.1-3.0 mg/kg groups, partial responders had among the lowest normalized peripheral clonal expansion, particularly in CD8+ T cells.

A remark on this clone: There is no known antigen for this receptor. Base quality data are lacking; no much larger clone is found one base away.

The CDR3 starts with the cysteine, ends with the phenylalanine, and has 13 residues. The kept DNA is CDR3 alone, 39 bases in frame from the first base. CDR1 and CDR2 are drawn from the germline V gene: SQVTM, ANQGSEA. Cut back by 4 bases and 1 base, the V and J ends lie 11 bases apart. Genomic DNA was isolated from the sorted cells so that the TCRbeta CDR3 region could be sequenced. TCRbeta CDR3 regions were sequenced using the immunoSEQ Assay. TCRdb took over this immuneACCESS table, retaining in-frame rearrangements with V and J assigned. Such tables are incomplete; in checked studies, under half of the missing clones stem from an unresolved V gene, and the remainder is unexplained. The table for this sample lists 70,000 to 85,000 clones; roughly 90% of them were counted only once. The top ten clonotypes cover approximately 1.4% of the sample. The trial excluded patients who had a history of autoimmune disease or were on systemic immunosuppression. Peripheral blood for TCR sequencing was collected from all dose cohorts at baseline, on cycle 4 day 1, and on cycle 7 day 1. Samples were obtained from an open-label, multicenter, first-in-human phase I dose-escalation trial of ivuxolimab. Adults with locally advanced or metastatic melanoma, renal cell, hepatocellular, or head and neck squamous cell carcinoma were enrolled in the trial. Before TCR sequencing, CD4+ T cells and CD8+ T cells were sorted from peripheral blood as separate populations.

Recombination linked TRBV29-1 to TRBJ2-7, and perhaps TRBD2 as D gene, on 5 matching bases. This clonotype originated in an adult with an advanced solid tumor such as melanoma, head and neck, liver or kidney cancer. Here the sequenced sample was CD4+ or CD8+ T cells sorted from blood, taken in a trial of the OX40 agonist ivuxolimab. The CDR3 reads CSVVPGTSYEQYF. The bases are TGCAGCGTTGTTCCGGGAACATCCTACGAGCAGTACTTC.